The sequence of this T cell receptor beta chain was determined in a study of shared clonotypes between healthy human individuals. Study findings and constraints: Deeper or shallower sequencing was expected to change how clonotypes are shared among donors.

Concerning this clone: The antigen is not known.

Germline V gene sequence: CDR1 SGHVS, CDR2 FQNEAQ. This CDR3 is 14 amino acids long. The V and J ends lost 5 bases and 5 bases respectively, with 15 bases between them. Per the original data handling: Junction-only sequences without quality scores came from ImmunoSEQ, so filtering differed. The assay was immunoSEQ multiplex PCR, and TCRdb's table has in-frame clones only and misses some. That table furnishes V, J and clone size, whereas the DNA furnished D and trimming. The sample has roughly 2.2 million clones, approximately 93% seen once; the top ten hold 0.35% to 0.5%. The sample consisted of naive CD4+ T cells from PBMCs. As to subset: CD45RA+ positively selected. This rearrangement joins TRBV7-8 to TRBJ1-1; tentative D call: TRBD1 (6 bases). The clonotype was recovered from a man aged 18 to 30 in good health. Some clones in this sample may be carry-over from other donors' samples. The CDR3 DNA is TGTGCCAGCAGCCAATCAAACAGGGTGACTGAAGCTTTCTTT. As protein: CASSQSNRVTEAFF.